This T cell receptor beta chain was recorded in a study of blood T cell repertoires in COVID-19. The CDR3 contains 14 residues. Trimming left V 0 bases short and J 6 bases short, with 9 bases between. From germline, CDR1 is SEHNR and CDR2 FQNEAQ (reference sequence). Assay used: immunoSEQ multiplex PCR; TCRdb lists only in-frame clones, some missing. The sample lists over 300,000 clones, over 75% occurring once. The participants were between roughly 18 and 89 years old and came from under 25 US areas. The chain is built from TRBV7-9 and TRBJ1-5; D is ambiguous. Sequenced: PBMCs or T cells enriched from blood (not recorded which). This TCR was recovered from a woman in her 30s with acute COVID-19. The CDR3 DNA reads as TGTGCCAGCAGCTTAGCGGGAGGAGTTCAGCCCCAGCATTTT. Residues: CASSLAGGVQPQHF.